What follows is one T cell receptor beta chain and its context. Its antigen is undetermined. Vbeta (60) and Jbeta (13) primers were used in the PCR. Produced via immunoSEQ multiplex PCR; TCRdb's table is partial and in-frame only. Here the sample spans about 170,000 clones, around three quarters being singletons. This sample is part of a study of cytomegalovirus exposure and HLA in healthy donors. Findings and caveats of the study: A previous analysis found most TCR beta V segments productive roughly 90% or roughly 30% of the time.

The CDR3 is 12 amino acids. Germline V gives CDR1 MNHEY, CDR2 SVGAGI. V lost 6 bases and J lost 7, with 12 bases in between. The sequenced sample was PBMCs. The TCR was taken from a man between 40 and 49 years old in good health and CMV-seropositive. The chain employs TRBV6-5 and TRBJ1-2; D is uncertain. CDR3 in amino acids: CASSSTEGGYTF. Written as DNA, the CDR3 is TGTGCCAGCAGCTCAACCGAGGGTGGCTACACCTTC.